What follows are 3 T cell receptor beta chains derived from one specimen sequenced in a study of cytomegalovirus exposure and HLA in healthy donors (dated by TCRdb to about 2017). To prepare the library, the immunoSEQ multiplex PCR assay was applied. What TCRdb holds here is the immuneACCESS table cut down to in-frame rearrangements. Part of the clones is not present; checked against another copy, under half of the missing clones reflect an unresolved V gene, and the others are unexplained. This sample has 89,000 or so clones in its table, and about 93% of those were observed once. Around 1.1% of the sample rests with the top ten. The sequenced sample consisted of PBMCs. The receptors stem from a woman in her twenties or thirties in good health and CMV-seropositive.

Comment on this clone: Other DNA sequences in the same sample also yield this CDR3. This chain joins TRBV5-4 and TRBJ2-7; 8 bases fit TRBD1. The V segment lost 0 bases and the J segment 4 bases; nucleotides outside the gene matches: 3. Germline assignment: CDR1 SGHNT and CDR2 YYREEE (reference sequence). The CDR3 has 14 residues. The CDR3 DNA reads as TGTGCCAGCAGCTTGGGACAGGGGAGGTACGAGCAGTACTTC. Amino acid sequence: CASSLGQGRYEQYF. Full variable domain (rest looked up from reference TRBV5-4 and TRBJ2-7): ETGVTQSPTHLIKTRGQQVTLRCSSQSGHNTVSWYQQALGQGPQFIFQYYREEENGRGNFPPRFSGLQFPNYSSELNVNALELDDSALYLCASSLGQGRYEQYFGPGTRLTVT.

The rearrangement links TRBV28 to TRBJ2-4; the D gene is possibly TRBD1 (5 bases). The CDR3 sequence is 14 residues long. The ends were cut back, 3 bases at V and 5 bases at J, with 11 bases in the middle. In germline, CDR1 is MDHEN, CDR2 SYDVKM. The CDR3 DNA reads TGTGCCAGCAGTTTGTCCGACAGCCAAAACATTCAGTACTTC. Its protein is CASSLSDSQNIQYF.

The V gene is TRBV27, the J gene TRBJ2-7; no firm D call. The length of the CDR3 is 11 residues. Germline CDR1 reads MNHEY; CDR2 reads SMNVEV (reference sequence). Between the trimmed V and J ends, which lost 5 bases and 3 bases, there was a span of 5 bases. The CDR3 sequence: CASSPRYEQYF. The CDR3, as DNA: TGTGCCAGCAGTCCCCGCTACGAGCAGTACTTC.